These T cell receptor beta chains were read from a single sample in a study of blood T cell repertoires in COVID-19. Only in-frame clones appear in the TCRdb table, and some are missing; sequencing was by immunoSEQ multiplex PCR. The table has about 51,000 clones, 86% seen once. Sequencing was done on a sample of peripheral blood. These receptors all stem from a man aged 80 or over with active COVID-19. Each CDR3 is given with its conserved first and last residue. Each record gives: J gene, CDR3 length, V gene, CDR3 protein.

>TRBJ2-1|17|TRBV5-1
CASSLGVLSGSKNEQFF
>TRBJ2-5|17|TRBV28
CASSLFPQGYYQETQYF
>TRBJ2-7|13|TRBV12-3/TRBV12-4
CASSPGLSYEQYF
>TRBJ2-6|17|TRBV4-2
CASSQDSGTSGANVLTF
>TRBJ2-1|13|TRBV12-3/TRBV12-4
CASYNRETNEQFF
>TRBJ1-4|17|TRBV13
CASSLGGQGSPNEKLFF
>TRBJ2-5|15|TRBV30
CAWSKGLAGRETQYF
>TRBJ2-7|15|TRBV9
CASSVSGGASYEQYF
>TRBJ2-7|14|TRBV18
CASSPLSETYEQYF
>TRBJ1-2|14|TRBV6-5
CASLGDRGGYGYTF
>TRBJ1-1|15|TRBV11-2
CASSPGDTMNTEAFF
>TRBJ2-1|16|TRBV4-3
CASSQLGAGAYNEQFF
>TRBJ1-6|15|TRBV5-8
CASSPDGRLNSPLHF
>TRBJ2-5|14|TRBV6-6
CASSYGGSMETQYF
>TRBJ2-4|13|TRBV12-3/TRBV12-4
CASSTGSKNIQYF
>TRBJ2-4|16|TRBV6-5
CASSSGQTLAKNIQYF
>TRBJ2-3|16|TRBV7-2
CASSPSIGASTDTQYF
>TRBJ1-1|14|TRBV7-7
CASSQLGANTEAFF
>TRBJ2-2|16|TRBV15
CATSGTSGVNTGELFF
>TRBJ2-3|15|TRBV7-9
CASSSGTSVTDTQYF
>TRBJ2-3|14|TRBV7-8
CASSYRTGRDTQYF
>TRBJ2-3|20|TRBV9
CASSVGRGTSGSPSTDTQYF
>TRBJ1-2|14|TRBV7-9
CASSPALSGFSYTF
>TRBJ2-2|17|TRBV4-2
CASSQAVVTTNTGELFF
>TRBJ1-5|17|TRBV10-3
CAISSPGDRGLSQPQHF
>TRBJ2-5|12|TRBV5-6
CASSRLGETQYF
>TRBJ1-5|14|TRBV5-1
CASSLDGGNQPQHF
>TRBJ1-5|15|TRBV5-6
CASSLGATVGQPQHF
>TRBJ2-2|14|TRBV24-1
CATSLPKRAGELFF
>TRBJ1-1|15|TRBV19
CASIPGQGMNTEAFF
>TRBJ2-7|12|TRBV5-4
CASSGPSYEQYF
>TRBJ2-3|15|TRBV6-5
CASTKDRGSTDTQYF
>TRBJ2-1|15|TRBV5-1
CASSFDSYSYNEQFF
>TRBJ2-3|15|TRBV5-1
CASSRAGGFTDTQYF
>TRBJ2-7|16|TRBV7-8
CASSLVTSGRSYEQYF
>TRBJ1-2|13|TRBV28
CASSSGQNYGYTF
>TRBJ1-5|15|TRBV4-1
CASSPQGNSNQPQHF
>TRBJ1-2|13|TRBV28
CASSFGQGYGYTF
>TRBJ1-6|18|TRBV3-1/TRBV3-2
CASSRRGVLRGDNSPLHF
>TRBJ1-6|15|TRBV4-1
CASSPVDREVSPLHF
>TRBJ2-5|15|TRBV28
CASSLPVGSQETQYF
>TRBJ1-5|15|TRBV6-2/TRBV6-3
CASSTRTANNQPQHF
>TRBJ2-3|14|TRBV7-2
CASSLASSTDTQYF
>TRBJ2-5|16|TRBV6-1
CASSELGAVDPETQYF